This T cell receptor (beta chain) is drawn from a study of T cell repertoires in cytomegalovirus infection. The CDR3 has 13 amino acids. The V gene's germline CDR1 is SGHVS and CDR2 FNYEAQ. Trimming removed 2 bases from V and 2 bases from J, with 6 bases in between. Notes on the study in general: Predominance within the ex vivo response was attributable to HLA-C-restricted CMV-specific TCR beta clonotypes.

The sample holds many counts of this clonotype. Antigen: not known. TCRdb itself ran the reads through MiXCR, one entry per CDR3 protein. This repertoire shows under 850,000 distinct CDR3 sequences, 35% to 45% found once; its top ten account for around 3%. The chain uses TRBV7-6 and TRBJ1-1; D is ambiguous. Sequenced: PBMCs. The clonotype comes from a human donor in good health (CMV status not recorded). Some clones in this sample may be carry-over from other donors' samples. Written as DNA, the CDR3 is TGTGCCAGCAGCTTAAACACAAACACTGAAGCTTTCTTT. Protein: CASSLNTNTEAFF.